This record concerns one T cell receptor beta chain sequence. Its cognate antigen is unknown. TCRdb keeps only in-frame clones here, not all; method: immunoSEQ multiplex PCR. Found here are about 60,000 clones, around 82% of them singletons; the top ten hold just under 0.5%. This entry belongs to a study of memory CD4+ T cells and cytomegalovirus serostatus. Points from the study as a whole: Of 150 to 200 reported CMV TCRbeta sequences, some 70 were found in memory CD4+ repertoires.

Single viable CD3+CD4+CD8-CD45RO+ cells were sorted as the memory CD4+ T cells. The CDR3 consists of 12 residues. V was clipped by 1 base and J by 12 bases, with 9 bases between them. The germline gives CDR1 SEHNR, CDR2 FQNEAQ (reference sequence). The chain carries TRBV7-9 and TRBJ2-2, with D perhaps TRBD2 (6 bases). The TCR was taken from an adult in good health and CMV-seronegative. Some clones in this sample may be carry-over from other donors' samples. Sequenced input: memory CD4+ T cells from blood. This chain's CDR3 is CASSLEGLQLFF. In DNA form, the CDR3 reads TGTGCCAGCAGCTTAGAAGGACTACAGCTGTTTTTT.